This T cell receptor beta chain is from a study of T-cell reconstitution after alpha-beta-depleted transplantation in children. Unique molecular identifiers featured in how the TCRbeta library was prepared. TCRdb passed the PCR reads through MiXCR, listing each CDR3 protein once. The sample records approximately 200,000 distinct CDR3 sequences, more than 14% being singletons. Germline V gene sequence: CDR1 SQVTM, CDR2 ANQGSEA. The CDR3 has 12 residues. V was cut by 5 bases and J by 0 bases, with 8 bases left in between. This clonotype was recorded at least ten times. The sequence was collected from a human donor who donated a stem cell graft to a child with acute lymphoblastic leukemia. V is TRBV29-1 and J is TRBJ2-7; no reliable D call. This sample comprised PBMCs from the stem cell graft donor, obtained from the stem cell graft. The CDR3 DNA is TGCAGCGTTAAATGGGGCTCCTACGAGCAGTACTTC. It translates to CSVKWGSYEQYF.